One and the same sample provided the 22 T cell receptor beta chains below, sequenced in a study of control samples from healthy donors and cancer patients. Measured with immunoSEQ multiplex PCR; TCRdb has only the in-frame clones, and not every one. The repertoire holds around 97,000 clones, with about 89% as singletons. Material: PBMCs. The receptors stem from a man between 60 and 70 years old with lung cancer.

This clone was recorded once. The V and J genes are TRBV11-3 and TRBJ2-7, with TRBD1 matching over 9 bases. Per the germline V gene, CDR1 is SGHNT and CDR2 is YENEEA. The junction had 4 bases not matched to a gene; V was cut back by 1 base and J by 3 bases. The CDR3 has 15 residues. The CDR3 loop reads CASSLGGTGYYEQYV. The DNA of the CDR3 is TGTGCCAGCAGCTTAGGGGGGACAGGGTACTACGAGCAGTACGTC.

The V gene is TRBV3-1 (or the pseudogene TRBV3-2), the J gene TRBJ1-2; a weak D match, TRBD1 (6 bases). The ends were cut back, 0 bases at V and 2 bases at J, with 10 bases in the middle. Germline V gene lookup returns CDR1 LGHDT and CDR2 YNNKEL (reference sequence). The CDR3 extends over 15 amino acids. CDR3 sequence (DNA): TGTGCCAGCAGCCAAGATCAGACAGGAAACTATGGCTACACCTTC. This gives the protein CASSQDQTGNYGYTF.

The genes are TRBV6-5 and TRBJ2-7, with D possibly being TRBD1 (6 bases). The germline CDR1 and CDR2 sequences are MNHEY and SVGAGI. Trimming removed 6 bases at V and 5 bases at J, with 20 bases between. The CDR3 covers 15 residues. The CDR3, as DNA: TGTGCCAGCAGCCCCAAAACAGGGAATCGGAACGAGCAGTACTTC. Translation: CASSPKTGNRNEQYF.

A note on this clone: The sample carries other DNA sequences with the same CDR3. This chain links TRBV6-5 with TRBJ2-1; no firm D call. This CDR3 has 13 amino acids. V was shortened by 9 bases and J by 2 bases, with 11 bases between the two germline ends. CDR1 and CDR2 from the germline V gene are MNHEY and SVGAGI. CDR3 residues: CASRSGAYNEQFF. For the CDR3, the DNA is TGTGCCAGTCGATCTGGTGCCTACAATGAGCAGTTCTTC.

The chain carries TRBV5-1 and TRBJ1-2; TRBD1 aligns across 7 bases. CDR3 length equals 15 residues. In germline, CDR1 is SGHRS, CDR2 YFSETQ. The trim removed 2 bases at V and 1 base at J, leaving 5 bases unmatched. The CDR3 DNA reads TGCGCCAGCAGCTTAAGACAGGGCGATAACTATGGCTACACCTTC. This gives the protein CASSLRQGDNYGYTF.

The rearrangement uses TRBV7-9 and TRBJ1-2; no reliable D call. The CDR3 sequence is 12 residues long. Germline V gives CDR1 SEHNR, CDR2 FQNEAQ (reference sequence). V gave up 4 bases and J gave up 8 bases, with 11 bases separating them. CDR3 amino acids: CASSSNTRGYTF. For the CDR3, the DNA is TGTGCCAGCAGCTCCAACACGCGGGGCTACACCTTC. Full variable domain (outside the CDR3, taken from reference TRBV7-9 and TRBJ1-2): DTGVSQNPRHKITKRGQNVTFRCDPISEHNRLYWYRQTLGQGPEFLTYFQNEAQLEKSRLLSDRFSAERPKGSFSTLEIQRTEQGDSAMYLCASSSNTRGYTFGSGTRLTVV.

The rearrangement uses TRBV6-6 and TRBJ1-5, with TRBD1 as a possible D gene (6 bases). The V gene's germline CDR1 is MNHNY and CDR2 SVGAGI (reference sequence). This CDR3 has 16 residues. Trimming removed 6 bases from V and 2 bases from J, with 17 bases in between. The CDR3 DNA follows: TGTGCCAGCAGCGGGCCTCGGGCAGGGGGCAATCAGCCCCAGCATTTT. Its translation is CASSGPRAGGNQPQHF.

This clone came up once. The rearrangement uses TRBV5-4 and TRBJ1-2, with 9 bases identical to TRBD1. Per germline, CDR1 SGHNT and CDR2 YYREEE (reference sequence). The CDR3 sequence is 15 residues long. V gave up 0 bases and J gave up 4 bases; unmatched junction bases: 4. The CDR3 region is CASSLVSTGGYGYTF. The DNA of the CDR3 is TGTGCCAGCAGCTTGGTGTCGACAGGGGGCTATGGCTACACCTTC. Variable domain in full (rest from reference TRBV5-4 and TRBJ1-2): ETGVTQSPTHLIKTRGQQVTLRCSSQSGHNTVSWYQQALGQGPQFIFQYYREEENGRGNFPPRFSGLQFPNYSSELNVNALELDDSALYLCASSLVSTGGYGYTFGSGTRLTVV.

This clone was seen more than once but under ten times. V usage is TRBV5-6 and J usage is TRBJ1-2; a possible D gene is TRBD1 (5 bases). The CDR3 totals 17 residues. The V gene lost 2 bases and the J gene lost 2 bases, with 19 bases spanning the gap. CDR1 and CDR2 (germline): SGHDT, YYEEEE. CDR3 region: CASSFAQRGQGNYGYTF. CDR3 bases: TGTGCCAGCAGCTTCGCTCAGCGGGGTCAGGGAAACTATGGCTACACCTTC.

The rearrangement joins TRBV24-1 to TRBJ1-5; TRBD1 might be the D (6 bases). The germline CDR1 and CDR2 sequences are KGHDR and SFDVKD. V was pared by 3 bases and J by 3 bases, with 8 bases between. The CDR3 runs to 14 residues. This CDR3 reads CATSDRQVNQPQHF. DNA of the CDR3: TGTGCCACCAGTGATCGACAGGTCAATCAGCCCCAGCATTTT.

This chain connects TRBV3-1 (or the pseudogene TRBV3-2) to TRBJ1-5, with D hard to call. V lost 3 bases to trimming and J lost 14 bases, with 11 bases between them. The CDR3 has 11 residues. Germline assignment: CDR1 LGHDT and CDR2 YNNKEL (reference sequence). In DNA, the CDR3 is TGTGCCAGCAGCCAGGGAGGCAGGAAGCATTTT. It yields the protein CASSQGGRKHF.

This chain joins TRBV27 and TRBJ1-2; 7 bases are shared with TRBD1. CDR3 size: 17 residues. Germline lookup yields CDR1 MNHEY and CDR2 SMNVEV (reference sequence). V trimming: 5 bases; J trimming: 4 bases; junction bases outside the gene matches: 16. The CDR3 sequence is CASSPTLSQGVIYGYTF. Here the CDR3 DNA reads TGTGCCAGCAGTCCGACACTATCCCAGGGGGTTATCTATGGCTACACCTTC.

The rearrangement joins TRBV10-1 to TRBJ2-3, with 7 bases aligning to TRBD2. CDR1 WNHNN and CDR2 SYGVQD come from the germline V gene (reference sequence). The CDR3 consists of 16 residues. Trimming at V came to 3 bases and at J to 4 bases, leaving 10 bases not matched to a gene. The CDR3 protein is CASSDTGLVRSDTQYF. The CDR3 nucleotides are TGCGCCAGCAGTGACACCGGACTAGTCAGGTCAGATACGCAGTATTTT.

V is TRBV7-7 and J is TRBJ2-3, with 9 bases fitting TRBD2. Germline CDR1 SSHAT, CDR2 FNYEAQ (reference sequence). After removal of 5 bases from V and 1 base from J, the junction contained 4 bases not matched to a gene. The CDR3 is made up of 15 amino acids. The CDR3 coding sequence is TGTGCCAGCAGCCGTAGCGGGGGCGGCACAGATACGCAGTATTTT. Translated: CASSRSGGGTDTQYF.

V gene TRBV3-1 (or the pseudogene TRBV3-2) combines with J gene TRBJ1-3, with a possible D match to TRBD1 (6 bases). This CDR3 comprises 17 residues. Germline CDR1 reads LGHDT; CDR2 reads YNNKEL (reference sequence). Trimming left V 3 bases short and J 0 bases short, with 15 bases between. In DNA form, the CDR3 reads TGTGCCAGCAGCCAGGGACAAGGTAGATCCTCTGGAAACACCATATATTTT. As protein: CASSQGQGRSSGNTIYF.

J is TRBJ2-5 and V is TRBV6-6, with D hard to call. The length of the CDR3 is 11 residues. V was clipped by 8 bases and J by 3 bases, with 7 bases between them. Per germline, CDR1 MNHNY and CDR2 SVGAGI (reference sequence). The CDR3 DNA sequence: TGTGCCAGCTCAAGGGAAGAGACCCAGTACTTC. Translation gives CASSREETQYF.

Concerning this clone: One base away lies a much larger clone, so this may be a sequencing read error. The same CDR3 can be traced to other DNA sequences in this sample. The V and J genes are TRBV11-2 and TRBJ1-1; TRBD1 aligns across 7 bases. Germline CDR1 and CDR2: SGHAT and FQNNGV. The CDR3 consists of 13 residues. V lost 5 bases, J lost 1 base, and 1 base stayed unmatched. CDR3 bases: TGTGCCAGCAGCAGGGACAGGAACACTGAAGCTTTCTTT. It specifies CASSRDRNTEAFF.

The chain combines TRBV5-1 with TRBJ2-1; maybe TRBD2 (6 bases). Trimming removed 5 bases at V and 7 bases at J, with 22 bases between. The CDR3 spans 16 residues. Germline loops: CDR1 SGHRS, CDR2 YFSETQ. This CDR3 reads CASSLSSVVSANEQFF. The CDR3, as DNA: TGCGCCAGCAGTTTATCTAGCGTTGTTTCAGCGAATGAGCAGTTCTTC.

CDR3 sequence reads: CASSLGLAREQFF. In nucleotides, the CDR3 is TGTGCCAGCAGCCTGGGACTAGCACGGGAGCAGTTCTTC. The V call is TRBV6-2 or TRBV6-3, the J call TRBJ2-1; TRBD2 matches 9 bases. The germline gives CDR1 MNHEY, CDR2 SVGEGT. This CDR3 has 13 amino acids. V lost 6 bases and J lost 10; bases outside the gene matches: 7.

This clone was seen only a few times. The rearrangement links TRBV18 to TRBJ1-3, with a possible D match to TRBD1 (5 bases). The CDR3 covers 15 residues. Trimming shortened V by 4 bases and J by 4 bases, and 14 bases separated the two germline ends. Germline V gives CDR1 KGHSH, CDR2 LQKENI. This CDR3 is CASSQSKGFGNTIYF. The CDR3 DNA sequence: TGTGCCAGCTCACAGTCCAAGGGGTTCGGAAACACCATATATTTT.

The rearrangement links TRBV2 to TRBJ2-1, with D perhaps TRBD1 or TRBD2 (5 bases each). The CDR3 loop spans 15 amino acids. The germline CDR1 and CDR2 sequences are SNHLY and FYNNEI. V dropped 4 bases and J dropped 3 bases, with 13 bases sitting between them. In DNA form, the CDR3 reads TGTGCCAGCAGTGCTGAGGGGTCCGACTACAATGAGCAGTTCTTC. It translates to CASSAEGSDYNEQFF. The full variable domain, with the rest looked up from reference TRBV2 and TRBJ2-1, is EPEVTQTPSHQVTQMGQEVILRCVPISNHLYFYWYRQILGQKVEFLVSFYNNEISEKSEIFDDQFSVERPDGSNFTLKIRSTKLEDSAMYFCASSAEGSDYNEQFFGPGTRLTVL.

The rearrangement joins TRBV5-1 to TRBJ2-7, with D tentatively TRBD1 or TRBD2 (5 bases each). Per the germline V gene, CDR1 is SGHRS and CDR2 is YFSETQ. The V end was cut by 1 base, the J end by 5 bases, with 19 bases between. The CDR3 covers 16 residues. The CDR3 DNA reads as TGCGCCAGCAGCTTGACTCCGGGACGGTCCGTTAACGAGCAGTACGTC. Translated: CASSLTPGRSVNEQYV.